The TCR beta chain described here comes from a study of blood T cell repertoires in COVID-19. In its sample, this clone was seen a few times. Profiled with immunoSEQ multiplex PCR; TCRdb holds only in-frame clones, not every one. The repertoire holds 140,000 to 150,000 clones, approximately 86% seen once, with approximately 3.8% in the top ten. This CDR3 region has 14 residues. Germline V gene lookup returns CDR1 MNHEY and CDR2 SMNVEV (reference sequence). V lost 6 bases, J lost 7 bases, and 18 bases lay in between. Sequenced sample: PBMCs or T cells enriched from blood (not recorded which). The origin of this receptor is a woman aged 35 to 49 who had been exposed to COVID-19. The J gene is TRBJ1-2, the V gene TRBV27; D possibly corresponds to TRBD1 (5 bases). The CDR3 here is CASRTLDRGFGYTF. The CDR3 nucleotides are TGTGCCAGCAGGACCCTCGACAGAGGCTTTGGCTACACCTTC.